This TCR beta chain appears in the sequencing data of a study of blood T cell repertoires in COVID-19 (dated by TCRdb to about 2020). General notes on the study: The collaborator samples originated in the United States, Italy and Spain and spanned the acute and convalescent phases of COVID-19. The sample metadata nearly always contained a de-identified subject ID, COVID-19 status, age in years and sex. Deeply sampled blood TCRbeta repertoires from subjects exposed to, actively infected with, or recovered from COVID-19 were included in the dataset. Samples were obtained from the ongoing ImmuneRACE study (first 160 participants) and from over 1,000 subjects provided by 6 global collaborators. The repertoires were made available in a free public database intended to serve as a resource for research on the immune response to SARS-CoV-2. Where available, HLA class I and class II types were taken from metadata supplied by the sample provider and were not determined by assay-based typing. The material from the prospective study consisted of cDNA or gDNA derived from T cells, B-cell-depleted T cells, or PBMCs. Overall results and qualifications from the work: How much clinical and demographic metadata was included differed by source and by participant, and the metadata was provided uncurated.

As regards this clone: Its antigen is currently not known. Qualities for individual bases were not recorded, and no much larger clone is one base off.

The immunoSEQ Assay, a bias-controlled multiplex PCR, was used to amplify TCRbeta CDR3 regions from genomic DNA. Regarding the original processing steps: The number of nucleated cells in each sample was estimated from the amplification of reference gene primers within the assay. To quantify the absolute abundance of each unique TCRbeta CDR3 rearrangement, sequence reads were collapsed and filtered. For each sample, productive Simpson clonality was calculated by taking the square root of Simpson's diversity index across productive rearrangements. Imported from immuneACCESS, the table was reduced by TCRdb to in-frame sequences with V and J called. These copies leave out some clones; in studies compared against another copy, an unresolved V gene accounts for under half, and the cause of the remainder is not known. V, J and clone size reflect that table, while D and trimming were determined from the DNA. The sample table contains about 80,000 clones; only one count was recorded for about 91% of them. 6.5% to 8.5% of the sample is taken by the ten largest.

From its cysteine to its phenylalanine, the CDR3 spans 15 amino acids. CDR3 DNA is the only sequence kept; it has 45 bases, read in frame from the first base. CDR1 and CDR2 are read off the germline V gene (reference sequence) as MNHEY and SMNVEV. Cut back by 2 bases and 4 bases, the V and J ends lie 9 bases apart. The collaborating institutions used their own protocols to collect whole blood in K2EDTA tubes. For TCRbeta analysis, collaborators shipped samples in one of three forms: frozen whole blood, isolated PBMCs, or DNA extracted from either of those sample types. This TCR was recovered from a woman older than 75 with acute or convalescent COVID-19. The source material was peripheral blood. The receptor chain draws on TRBV27 and TRBJ1-6; too little of a D gene remains to name it. The nucleotides are TGTGCCAGCAGTTTAAAACAAATTTATAATTCACCCCTCCACTTT. Translated, it reads CASSLKQIYNSPLHF.